The source of this TCR beta chain is a study of blood T cell repertoires in COVID-19. Study overall: The origin of the acute and convalescent COVID-19 samples was the United States, Italy and Spain. Sample material is recorded as cDNA or gDNA derived from T cells, B-cell-depleted T cells, or PBMCs.

Germline CDR1 reads LNHNV; CDR2 reads YYDKDF (reference sequence). The CDR3 spans 12 residues. The germline V and J ends were trimmed by 5 bases and 9 bases, with 13 bases remaining between them. Under the authors' procedure: The assay estimated nucleated cells by amplifying reference gene primers. This table comes from immunoSEQ multiplex PCR, and its TCRdb copy is limited to in-frame clones, with some not included. The V and J calls and the clone size are those of that table, but D and trimming were determined from the DNA. The sample carries about 220,000 clones, over 60% recorded once. The sequence was collected from a woman in her 70s with acute or convalescent COVID-19. The chain carries TRBV15 and TRBJ1-1, with a possible D match to TRBD1 (6 bases). The sequenced sample was peripheral blood. CDR3 sequence: CATSGQGTKAFF. CDR3 sequence (DNA): TGTGCCACCAGCGGGCAGGGGACCAAAGCTTTCTTT. The entire variable domain, with the rest obtained from reference TRBV15 and TRBJ1-1, is as follows: DAMVIQNPRYQVTQFGKPVTLSCSQTLNHNVMYWYQQKSSQAPKLLFHYYDKDFNNEADTPDNFQSRRPNTSFCFLDIRSPGLGDTAMYLCATSGQGTKAFFGQGTRLTVV.